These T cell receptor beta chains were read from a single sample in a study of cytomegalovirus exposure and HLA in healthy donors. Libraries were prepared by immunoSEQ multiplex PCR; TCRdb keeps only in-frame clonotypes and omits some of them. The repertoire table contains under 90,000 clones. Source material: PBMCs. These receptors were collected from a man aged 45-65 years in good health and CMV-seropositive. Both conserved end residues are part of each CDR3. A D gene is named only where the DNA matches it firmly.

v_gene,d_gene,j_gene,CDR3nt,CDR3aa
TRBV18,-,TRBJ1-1,TGTGCCAGCTCGGGTATGGACACACTAGCTTTCTTT,CASSGMDTLAFF
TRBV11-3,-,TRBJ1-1,TGTGCCAGCAGCTTAAGAGGGACACGGGGGGACACTGAAGCTTTCTTT,CASSLRGTRGDTEAFF
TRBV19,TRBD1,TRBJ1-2,TGTGCCAGTAGCATGGGACAGGTAGGAGGCTACACCTTC,CASSMGQVGGYTF
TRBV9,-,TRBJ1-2,TGTGCCAGCAGCGTAGCTCTACAGGGTGATGGCTACACCTTC,CASSVALQGDGYTF
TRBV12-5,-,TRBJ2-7,TGTGCTAGTGGTTTGGGCGGGATCTACGAGCAGTACTTC,CASGLGGIYEQYF
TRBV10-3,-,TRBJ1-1,TGTGCCATCAGAGGGGCCATCAACATGAACACTGAAGCTTTCTTT,CAIRGAINMNTEAFF
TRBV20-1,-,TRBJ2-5,TGCTCCTGCGGGCGAGAGACCCAGTACTTC,CSCGRETQYF
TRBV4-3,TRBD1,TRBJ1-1,TGCGCCAGCAGCCAAGTCGACAGGGACACTGAAGCTTTCTTT,CASSQVDRDTEAFF
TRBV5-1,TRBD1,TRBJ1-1,TGCGCCAGCAGCTTGACCGGGACAGTGAACACTGAAGCTTTCTTT,CASSLTGTVNTEAFF
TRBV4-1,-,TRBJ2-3,TGCGCCAGCAGCCAAAGGACTAGCACAGATACGCAGTATTTT,CASSQRTSTDTQYF
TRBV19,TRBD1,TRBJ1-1,TGTGCCAGTACCCCCCTACGAGGACAGGGCACTGAAGCTTTCTTT,CASTPLRGQGTEAFF
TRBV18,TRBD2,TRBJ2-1,TGTGCCAGCTCACCACGTTCAGCGGGAATTGACAATGAGCAGTTCTTC,CASSPRSAGIDNEQFF
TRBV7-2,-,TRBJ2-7,TGTGCCAGCACCCTTAGCGGCTACGAGCAGTACTTC,CASTLSGYEQYF
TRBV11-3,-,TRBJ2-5,TGTGCCAGCAGCTTAGTGGGGAGAAGAGTAGAGACCCAGTACTTC,CASSLVGRRVETQYF
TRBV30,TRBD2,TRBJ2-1,TGTGCCTGGACCTCTCTCGGGCTAGCGGGAGGAAGCTCCTACAATGAGCAGTTCTTC,CAWTSLGLAGGSSYNEQFF
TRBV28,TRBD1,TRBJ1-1,TGTGCCAGCAGTTCCCAGGGGGAGTACACTGAAGCTTTCTTT,CASSSQGEYTEAFF
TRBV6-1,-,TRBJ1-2,TGTGCCAGCCCTATCTTACTCATCGACACCTTC,CASPILLIDTF
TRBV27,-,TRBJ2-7,TGTGCCAGCAGTTCAACCTACGAGCAGTACTTC,CASSSTYEQYF
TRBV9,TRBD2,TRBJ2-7,TGTGCCAGCAGCCCCGGGACTAGCGGATCCTACGAGCAGTACTTC,CASSPGTSGSYEQYF
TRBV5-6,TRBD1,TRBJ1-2,TGTGCCAGCAGCCCCCTAACCCCGGGACAGGGGGAGTATGGCTACACCTTC,CASSPLTPGQGEYGYTF
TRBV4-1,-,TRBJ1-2,TGCGCCAGCAGCCCTGTACCCAAGAACAGGGTCCCGGGCTACACCTTC,CASSPVPKNRVPGYTF
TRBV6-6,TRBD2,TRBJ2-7,TGTGCCAGCAGTTACGGGGGGCTAGCGGGTTACGAGCAGTACTTC,CASSYGGLAGYEQYF
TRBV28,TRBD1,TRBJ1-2,TGTGCCAGCAGTTTAGGGACAGGGTATGGCTACACCTTC,CASSLGTGYGYTF
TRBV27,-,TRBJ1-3,TGTGCCAGCCCTCATAAGGGGCGACAGAACACCATATATTTT,CASPHKGRQNTIYF
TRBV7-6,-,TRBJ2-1,TGTGCCAGCAGCTCCACCGGAGGGTCCTACAATGAGCAGTTCTTC,CASSSTGGSYNEQFF
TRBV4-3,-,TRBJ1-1,TGCGCCAGCAGCCAAGATCTCACGGGGAACACTGAAGCTTTCTTT,CASSQDLTGNTEAFF
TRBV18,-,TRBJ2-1,TGTGCCAGCTCACCAAGAGGAATAGCCGGCGGCTCCTACAATGAGCAGTTCTTC,CASSPRGIAGGSYNEQFF
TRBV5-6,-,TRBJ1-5,TGTGCCAGCAGCAGGGGAAGCAATCAGCCCCAGCATTTT,CASSRGSNQPQHF
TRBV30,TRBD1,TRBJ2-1,TGTGCCTGGGCAGGGGGCAGATACAATGAGCAGTTCTTC,CAWAGGRYNEQFF
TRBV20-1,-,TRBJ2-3,TGCAGTGGCCACGGTGCAGATACGCAGTATTTT,CSGHGADTQYF
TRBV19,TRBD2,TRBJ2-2,TGTGCCAGTAGACTAGCGGGAAACACCGGGGAGCTGTTTTTT,CASRLAGNTGELFF
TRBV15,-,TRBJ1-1,TGTGCCACCAGCAGTGCGTGGGGGGGGAACACTGAAGCTTTCTTT,CATSSAWGGNTEAFF
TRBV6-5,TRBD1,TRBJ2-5,TGTGCCACCCGGACAGGGGGCTCCAGGGGGACCCAGTACTTC,CATRTGGSRGTQYF
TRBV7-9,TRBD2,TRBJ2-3,TGTGCCAGCAGCTTCCGAGCGGGAGACACAGATACGCAGTATTTT,CASSFRAGDTDTQYF
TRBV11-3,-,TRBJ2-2,TGTGCCAGCGCCCTTGGGGGCTGGCAATCGAACACCGGGGAGCTGTTTTTT,CASALGGWQSNTGELFF
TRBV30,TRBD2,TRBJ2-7,TGTGCCTGGAGGACTAGCGGGAGCGCCTACGAGCAGTACTTC,CAWRTSGSAYEQYF
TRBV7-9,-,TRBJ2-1,TGTGCCAGCAGATCACTACGGGGTGCTAATGAGCAGTTCTTC,CASRSLRGANEQFF
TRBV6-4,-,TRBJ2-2,TGTGCCAGCAGTTCTGTTCGGGGTACCGGGGAGCTGTTTTTT,CASSSVRGTGELFF
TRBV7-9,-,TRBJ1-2,TGTGCCAGCAGACCAGGGTGGTCCGAGACGCTCGATGGCTACACCTTC,CASRPGWSETLDGYTF
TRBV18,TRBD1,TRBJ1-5,TGTGCCAGCTCACGTGGACAGGGGGGAATAAGCAATCAGCCCCAGCATTTT,CASSRGQGGISNQPQHF
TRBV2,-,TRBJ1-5,TGTGCCAGCAGGGCCGACGGAGGCAATCAGCCCCAGCATTTT,CASRADGGNQPQHF
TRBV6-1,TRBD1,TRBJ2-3,TGTGCCAGCAGACCTCCGGGACAGGGGGATACGCAGTATTTT,CASRPPGQGDTQYF
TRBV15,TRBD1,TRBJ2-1,TGTGCCACCAGCTCCGGGACAGGGGCTTACAATGAGCAGTTCTTC,CATSSGTGAYNEQFF
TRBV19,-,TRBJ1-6,TGTGCCAGTAGTGGGCAGGATTCTCCCCTCCACTTT,CASSGQDSPLHF
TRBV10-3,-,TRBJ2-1,TGTGCCATCAGTGAGTCGGGCGGGCCCTACAATGAGCAGTTCTTC,CAISESGGPYNEQFF
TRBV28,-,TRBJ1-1,TGTGCCAGCAGTTTGACCAGGGCGAACACTGAAGCTTTCTTT,CASSLTRANTEAFF
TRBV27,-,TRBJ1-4,TGTGCCAGCAGTTTACTAGGGGAGGGGAATGAAAAACTGTTTTTT,CASSLLGEGNEKLFF
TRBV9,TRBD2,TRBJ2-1,TGTGCCAGCAGCGTAAGCGGGAGGGCCAACAATGAGCAGTTCTTC,CASSVSGRANNEQFF
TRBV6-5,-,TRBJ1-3,TGTGCCAGCAAGAGTGGAGGGGCTGGAAACACCATATATTTT,CASKSGGAGNTIYF
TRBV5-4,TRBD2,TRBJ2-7,TGTGCCAGCAGCCCCCAAAGCGGGAGCTCCTACGAGCAGTACTTC,CASSPQSGSSYEQYF
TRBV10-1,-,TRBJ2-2,TGCGCCACCAGTAAGCGGTACACCGGGGAGCTGTTTTTT,CATSKRYTGELFF
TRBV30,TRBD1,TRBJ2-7,TGTGCCTGGAATGCAGGGGGCGGCTACGAGCAGTACTTC,CAWNAGGGYEQYF
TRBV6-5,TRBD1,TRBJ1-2,TGTGCCAGCAGTCCGGGACAGGGGGCCCCTATTGGCTACACCTTC,CASSPGQGAPIGYTF
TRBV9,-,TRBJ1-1,TGTGCCAGCAGCGTAGGAGCGAACACTGAAGCTTTCTTT,CASSVGANTEAFF
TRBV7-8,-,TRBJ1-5,TGTGCCAGCAGCTTAGCGGGGGAGGGCCAGCCCCAGCATTTT,CASSLAGEGQPQHF
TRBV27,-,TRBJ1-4,TGTGCCAGCAGTTTAAGGTGGGGGGACCCGATCCGGGAAAAACTGTTTTTT,CASSLRWGDPIREKLFF
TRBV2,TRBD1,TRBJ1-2,TGTGCCAGCAGTAAATCGACAGGGGGCCTCTATGGCTACACCTTC,CASSKSTGGLYGYTF